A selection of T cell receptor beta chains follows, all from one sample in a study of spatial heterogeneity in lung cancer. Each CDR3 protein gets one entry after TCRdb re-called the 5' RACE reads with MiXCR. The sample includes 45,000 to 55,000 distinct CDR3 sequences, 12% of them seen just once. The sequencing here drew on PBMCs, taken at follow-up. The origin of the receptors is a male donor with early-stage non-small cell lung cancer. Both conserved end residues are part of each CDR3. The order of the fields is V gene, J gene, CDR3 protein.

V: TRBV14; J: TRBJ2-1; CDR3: CASSQGVTSSYNEQFF
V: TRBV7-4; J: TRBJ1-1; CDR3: CATSRGSPNTEAFF
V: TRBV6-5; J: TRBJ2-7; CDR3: CASSRGADYEQYF
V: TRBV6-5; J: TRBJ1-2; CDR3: CASRTGTANYGYTF
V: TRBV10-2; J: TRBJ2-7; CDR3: CATRRPPGTGNYEQYF
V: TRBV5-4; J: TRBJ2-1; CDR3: CASSFSGGGIGEQFF
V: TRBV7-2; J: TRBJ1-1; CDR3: CASSPRADFEAFF
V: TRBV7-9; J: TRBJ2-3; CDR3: CASSLRQGMTDTQYF
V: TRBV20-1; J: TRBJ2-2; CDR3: CSARVLPGQGSGELFF
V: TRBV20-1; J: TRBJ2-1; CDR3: CSARDTRLAGVNEQFF
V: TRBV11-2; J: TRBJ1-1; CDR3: CASSRWQIGTEAFF
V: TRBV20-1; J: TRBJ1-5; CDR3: CSAREDSGNQPQHF
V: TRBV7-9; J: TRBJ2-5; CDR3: CASSRFSVGETQYF
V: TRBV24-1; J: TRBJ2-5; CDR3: CATSDLLGEGQETQYF
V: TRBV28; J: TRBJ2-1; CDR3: CASTQGASFINEQFF
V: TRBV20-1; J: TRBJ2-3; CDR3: CSARYDTQYF
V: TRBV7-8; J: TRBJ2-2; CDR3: CAKGQVNTGELFF
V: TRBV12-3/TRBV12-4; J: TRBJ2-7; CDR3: CASSLYRDGSEQYF
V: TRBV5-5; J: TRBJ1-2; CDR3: CASSSTGENYGYTF
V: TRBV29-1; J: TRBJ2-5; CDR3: CSVEDQTSGYTETQYF
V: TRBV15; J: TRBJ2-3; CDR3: CATSRDSRVDTQYF